This T cell receptor (beta chain) was observed in a study of PD-1 blockade in classical Hodgkin lymphoma. Whole-study results and caveats: With CD4+ cells, TCR diversity rose significantly by C4D1, but not with CD8+ cells. Those achieving complete response showed baseline diversity like newly diagnosed patients.

V was shortened by 5 bases and J by 6 bases, with 15 bases between the two germline ends. The CDR3 totals 13 residues. CDR1 is SGHRS, CDR2 YFSETQ, per germline. The protocol was immunoSEQ multiplex PCR, while the TCRdb copy is restricted to in-frame clones and leaves out a portion. The sample includes around 25,000 clones, 60% to 80% of them seen just once. Time point defined: cycle 4 day 1 (C4D1), after five to seven weeks of nivolumab. Relapse after autologous stem cell transplantation occurred in every patient, and brentuximab vedotin exposure varied. This clone appeared a single time. Its target is unknown.

The sequence was obtained from a human donor with classical Hodgkin lymphoma. The chain recombines TRBV5-1 with TRBJ2-7, with D uncertain. This sample comprised peripheral blood mononuclear cells (PBMCs), obtained before the fourth cycle of nivolumab. The CDR3 here is CASSYGSTLEQYF. CDR3 coding DNA: TGCGCCAGCAGTTATGGTTCGACCCTCGAGCAGTACTTC.